The 7 T cell receptor beta chains in this list originate from one sample, sequenced in a study of spatial heterogeneity in lung cancer. Regarding the study as a whole: Within tumors, counts of expanded alpha and beta TCRs tracked tumor mutation counts.

Via MiXCR, TCRdb re-called the 5' RACE reads, giving one row per CDR3 protein. The sample holds about 13,000 distinct CDR3 sequences, under 6% seen once. Time point defined: sample taken at primary tumor resection. No antigen is known for these receptors. The input for sequencing was lung tumor tissue, taken at surgery. These receptors all come from a male donor with early-stage non-small cell lung cancer.

The genes are TRBV6-1 and TRBJ1-2, with D uncertain. Trimming pared 8 bases from V and 6 bases from J, leaving 10 bases between. CDR3 length equals 11 residues. CDR1 is MNHNS, CDR2 SASEGT, per germline. CDR3: CASRQPDGYTF. CDR3 bases: TGTGCCAGCCGTCAACCCGATGGCTACACCTTC.

This clonotype showed up many times. The chain is built from TRBV6-1 and TRBJ2-3; possible D gene TRBD1, 5 bases. The CDR3 spans 17 residues. The germline V gene encodes CDR1 MNHNS and CDR2 SASEGT. Trimming took 0 bases from V and 5 from J, leaving 18 bases between them. The CDR3 spells CASSEASGYLLEDTQYF. CDR3 bases: TGTGCCAGCAGTGAAGCCTCAGGGTACCTTCTAGAAGATACGCAGTATTTT.

This clonotype came up many times. This chain joins TRBV20-1 and TRBJ1-4, with D hard to call. CDR1 DFQATT and CDR2 SNEGSKA come from the germline V gene (reference sequence). Trimming cost V 7 bases and J 3 bases, with 12 bases left between them. The CDR3 consists of 13 residues. CDR3 in amino acids: CSVKEGANEKLFF. CDR3 nucleotide sequence: TGCAGTGTCAAAGAAGGTGCTAATGAAAAACTGTTTTTT.

Ten or more counts support this clonotype. V and J are TRBV7-2 and TRBJ2-3, with D possibly being TRBD2 (5 bases). The CDR3 has 12 amino acids. Trimming shortened V by 6 bases and J by 7 bases, and 11 bases separated the two germline ends. Per germline, CDR1 SGHTA and CDR2 FQGNSA. CDR3 loop: CASRSSIYTQYF. In DNA, the CDR3 is TGTGCCAGCAGATCTAGCATTTATACGCAGTATTTT.

This clonotype appeared many times. The V call is TRBV3-1, the J call TRBJ2-7; a possible D gene is TRBD2 (5 bases). There are 15 residues in the CDR3. Between the trimmed V and J ends, which lost 0 bases and 9 bases, there was a span of 18 bases. CDR1 LGHDT and CDR2 YNNKEL come from the germline V gene (reference sequence). CDR3 sequence: CASSQDKGLATGQYF. DNA for the CDR3: TGTGCCAGCAGCCAAGATAAGGGTCTAGCCACCGGGCAGTACTTC.

The V and J genes are TRBV20-1 and TRBJ1-3; no clear D gene. The CDR3 length is 15 residues. Trimming shortened V by 1 base and J by 0 bases, and 10 bases separated the two germline ends. The germline CDR1 and CDR2 sequences are DFQATT and SNEGSKA (reference sequence). The CDR3 DNA is TGCAGTGCTAGAGGCCTGGCCATCTCTGGAAACACCATATATTTT. It is translated as CSARGLAISGNTIYF.

This clonotype showed up many times. The V gene is TRBV12-3 or TRBV12-4, the J gene TRBJ2-6, with D uncertain. Trimming removed 5 bases at V and 0 bases at J, with 2 bases between. This CDR3 has 13 amino acids. In DNA form, the CDR3 reads TGTGCCAGCAGTGACTCTGGGGCCAACGTCCTGACTTTC. Its protein is CASSDSGANVLTF.